In its sample, the clone carrying this T cell receptor beta chain was seen once. The length of the CDR3 is 16 residues. Germline lookup yields CDR1 SGHNT and CDR2 YENEEA. V lost 5 bases and J lost 3, with 19 bases in between. Clones were sequenced by immunoSEQ multiplex PCR, and TCRdb holds only the in-frame ones, with some missing. The data show approximately 90,000 clones, 85% seen once. This record comes from a study of PD-L1 blockade in urothelial cancer. Time point noted: pretreatment peripheral blood. This receptor was obtained from a man aged 55-75 years with urothelial cancer. This rearrangement joins TRBV11-3 to TRBJ1-2, with a possible D match to TRBD1 (5 bases). Sequenced here: PBMCs, sampled around atezolizumab (anti-PD-L1) treatment. CDR3 nucleotide sequence: TGTGCCAGCAGCCCCCGCCAGGGTTTGATCCACTATGGCTACACCTTC. This encodes CASSPRQGLIHYGYTF.